This section outlines one T cell receptor beta chain sequence together with its context. The antigen is undetermined. PCR primers comprised 60 Vbeta and 13 Jbeta primers. Assay used: immunoSEQ multiplex PCR; TCRdb lists only in-frame clones, some missing. With about 48,000 clones in the sample, the ten largest clones hold approximately 1.2%. This entry belongs to a study of cytomegalovirus exposure and HLA in healthy donors. Findings and caveats of the study: Indistinguishable V segments such as TRBV6-2 and TRBV6-3 were excluded.

V was pared by 5 bases and J by 0 bases, with 4 bases of the junction left unmatched. Looked up from germline, CDR1 is ENHRY and CDR2 is SYGVKD. This CDR3 has 15 amino acids. The gene calls are TRBV10-3 and TRBJ1-5, with 7 bases lining up with TRBD1. The clonotype was recovered from a woman aged 40-49 years in good health and CMV-seronegative. Input material: PBMCs. The chain's CDR3 is CAISPDRSSNQPQHF. CDR3 DNA sequence: TGTGCCATCAGTCCGGACAGGTCTAGCAATCAGCCCCAGCATTTT.